A selection of T cell receptor beta chains follows, all from one sample in a study of T-cell memory formation after mild COVID-19. TCRdb called the 5' RACE reads again in MiXCR, with one record for every CDR3 protein. The sample includes 190,000 or so distinct CDR3 sequences, around 21% of them seen just once. Specimen: PBMCs or a T cell subset sorted from them (not recorded which). The receptors were sampled from an adult woman who had mild COVID-19 (a few samples of this study predate the infection). Cell type and time point are not known. The CDR3 runs from the conserved cysteine through the conserved F or W. Fields, in order: CDR3 protein, J gene, V gene.

CDR3: CASSLGAAGLPSTDTQYF
J: TRBJ2-3
V: TRBV5-1

CDR3: CASSLGRGPSYNEQFF
J: TRBJ2-1
V: TRBV11-2

CDR3: CASSERLGYEQYF
J: TRBJ2-7
V: TRBV6-1

CDR3: CASSQLMGTEAFF
J: TRBJ1-1
V: TRBV4-1

CDR3: CASSLWGRAHEQYF
J: TRBJ2-7
V: TRBV27

CDR3: CASSLRKGEGLVDEQFF
J: TRBJ2-1
V: TRBV7-8

CDR3: CASSPYGASSYNEQFF
J: TRBJ2-1
V: TRBV7-8

CDR3: CASSLMLWGEAFF
J: TRBJ1-1
V: TRBV7-3

CDR3: CASSIADGGGEQYF
J: TRBJ2-7
V: TRBV19

CDR3: CASSLAMNTEAFF
J: TRBJ1-1
V: TRBV7-9

CDR3: CASSLGGGRLSRETQYF
J: TRBJ2-5
V: TRBV5-6

CDR3: CASSLGLEGGELFF
J: TRBJ2-2
V: TRBV5-1

CDR3: CASSPKGQAIYEQYF
J: TRBJ2-7
V: TRBV7-9

CDR3: CASSVDWVNTEAFF
J: TRBJ1-1
V: TRBV9

CDR3: CASRGGVDSSYEQYF
J: TRBJ2-7
V: TRBV7-8

CDR3: CSVRTANSDTQYF
J: TRBJ2-3
V: TRBV29-1

CDR3: CASSVVSGNTEAFF
J: TRBJ1-1
V: TRBV9

CDR3: CASSPWGAPDTQYF
J: TRBJ2-3
V: TRBV7-3

CDR3: CASSLVTGANEQFF
J: TRBJ2-1
V: TRBV7-9

CDR3: CASSDGTGSYEQYF
J: TRBJ2-7
V: TRBV5-1

CDR3: CASSLGPLYWSGRDTGELFF
J: TRBJ2-2
V: TRBV7-2

CDR3: CSASQGDYTEAFF
J: TRBJ1-1
V: TRBV20-1

CDR3: CSGYEGGPYGYTF
J: TRBJ1-2
V: TRBV29-1

CDR3: CASSVGRTGPGANVLTF
J: TRBJ2-6
V: TRBV9

CDR3: CASTFQHGQGVSYEQYF
J: TRBJ2-7
V: TRBV7-9

CDR3: CASSQDQAGSSYNEQFF
J: TRBJ2-1
V: TRBV4-3

CDR3: CASSPGLFSSYEQYF
J: TRBJ2-7
V: TRBV7-6

CDR3: CAISSGDRVIDTQYF
J: TRBJ2-3
V: TRBV10-3

CDR3: CASGLDGMNTEAFF
J: TRBJ1-1
V: TRBV12-5

CDR3: CASSPGLAVTGELFF
J: TRBJ2-2
V: TRBV7-9

CDR3: CATSDLERGDTDTQYF
J: TRBJ2-3
V: TRBV24-1

CDR3: CASSLVGAQETQYF
J: TRBJ2-5
V: TRBV7-9

CDR3: CASSSPGLATQETQYF
J: TRBJ2-5
V: TRBV12-3/TRBV12-4

CDR3: CATSEGLASRNEQFF
J: TRBJ2-1
V: TRBV15

CDR3: CASSATGAPVDGYTF
J: TRBJ1-2
V: TRBV9

CDR3: CATHWGGSGNQPQHF
J: TRBJ1-5
V: TRBV19

CDR3: CASSLTPGGTGELFF
J: TRBJ2-2
V: TRBV5-6

CDR3: CASSLGIFYEQYF
J: TRBJ2-7
V: TRBV27

CDR3: CASRLTGYGELFF
J: TRBJ2-2
V: TRBV6-5

CDR3: CASSWSRRGDNEQFF
J: TRBJ2-1
V: TRBV6-5

CDR3: CASSLDRGHSYEQYF
J: TRBJ2-7
V: TRBV5-1

CDR3: CASSLAWEGLPPDTQYF
J: TRBJ2-3
V: TRBV7-8

CDR3: CASSRTGASYEQYF
J: TRBJ2-7
V: TRBV19

CDR3: CASSLRQGLNNEQFF
J: TRBJ2-1
V: TRBV3-1

CDR3: CASSSPGTGAYEQYF
J: TRBJ2-7
V: TRBV7-8

CDR3: CASSITTAQGAFF
J: TRBJ1-1
V: TRBV19

CDR3: CASSFQSYEQYF
J: TRBJ2-7
V: TRBV5-5

CDR3: CASSLVMEYRVDTGELFF
J: TRBJ2-2
V: TRBV12-3/TRBV12-4

CDR3: CAISEGRWETQYF
J: TRBJ2-5
V: TRBV10-3

CDR3: CASSPTLPAGGMNEQFF
J: TRBJ2-1
V: TRBV7-7

CDR3: CSAAGGPGAYEQYF
J: TRBJ2-7
V: TRBV29-1

CDR3: CASSSGQGLTVEYF
J: TRBJ2-7
V: TRBV12-3/TRBV12-4